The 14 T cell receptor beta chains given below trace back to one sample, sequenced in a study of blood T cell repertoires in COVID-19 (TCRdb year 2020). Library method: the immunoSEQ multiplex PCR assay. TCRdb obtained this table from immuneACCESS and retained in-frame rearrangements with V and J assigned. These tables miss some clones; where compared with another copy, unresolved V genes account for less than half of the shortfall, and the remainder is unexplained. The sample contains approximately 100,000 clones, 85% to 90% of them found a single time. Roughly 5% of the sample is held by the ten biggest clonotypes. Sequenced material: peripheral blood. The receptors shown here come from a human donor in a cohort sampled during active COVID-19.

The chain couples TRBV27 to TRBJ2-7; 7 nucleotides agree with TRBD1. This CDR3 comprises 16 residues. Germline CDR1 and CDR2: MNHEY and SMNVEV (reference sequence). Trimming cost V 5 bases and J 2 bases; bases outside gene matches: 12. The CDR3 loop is CASSPSTGSFPYEQYF. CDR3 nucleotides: TGTGCCAGCAGTCCATCGACAGGGTCCTTTCCCTACGAGCAGTACTTC.

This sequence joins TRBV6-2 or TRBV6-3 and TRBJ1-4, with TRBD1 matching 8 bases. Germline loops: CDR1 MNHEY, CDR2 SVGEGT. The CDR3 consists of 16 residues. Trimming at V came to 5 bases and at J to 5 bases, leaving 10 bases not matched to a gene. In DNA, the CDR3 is TGTGCCAGCAGTAGATTAGACTGGACAGGGAATGAAAAACTGTTTTTT. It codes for CASSRLDWTGNEKLFF.

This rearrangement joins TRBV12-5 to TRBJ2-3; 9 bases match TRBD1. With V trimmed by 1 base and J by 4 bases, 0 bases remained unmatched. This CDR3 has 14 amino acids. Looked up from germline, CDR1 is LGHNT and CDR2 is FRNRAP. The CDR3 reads CASGLGQGADTQYF. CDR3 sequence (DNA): TGTGCTAGTGGTTTGGGACAGGGGGCAGATACGCAGTATTTT.

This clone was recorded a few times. The CDR3 nucleotides read TGTGCCAGCAGCCGGAGGTACAGCTACGAGCAGTACTTC. Its translation is CASSRRYSYEQYF. The rearrangement links TRBV5-6 to TRBJ2-7; a weak D match, TRBD2 (5 bases). The CDR3 is made up of 13 amino acids. Germline lookup yields CDR1 SGHDT and CDR2 YYEEEE. Between the trimmed V and J ends, which lost 4 bases and 3 bases, there was a span of 11 bases. The complete variable domain, with remaining parts taken from reference TRBV5-6 and TRBJ2-7, reads DAGVTQSPTHLIKTRGQQVTLRCSPKSGHDTVSWYQQALGQGPQFIFQYYEEEERQRGNFPDRFSGHQFPNYSSELNVNALLLGDSALYLCASSRRYSYEQYFGPGTRLTVT.

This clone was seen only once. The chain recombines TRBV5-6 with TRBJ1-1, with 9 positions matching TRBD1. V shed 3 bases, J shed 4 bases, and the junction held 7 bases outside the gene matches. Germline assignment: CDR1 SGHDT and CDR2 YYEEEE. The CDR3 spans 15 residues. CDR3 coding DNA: TGTGCCAGCAGCTCCACCACAGGGGGCGGCACTGAAGCTTTCTTT. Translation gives CASSSTTGGGTEAFF.

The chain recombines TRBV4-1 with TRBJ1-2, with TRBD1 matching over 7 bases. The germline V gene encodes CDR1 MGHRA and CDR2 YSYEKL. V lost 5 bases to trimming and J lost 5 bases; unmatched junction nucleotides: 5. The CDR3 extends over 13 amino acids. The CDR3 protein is CASSEGGVYGYTF. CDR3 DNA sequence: TGCGCCAGCAGCGAAGGGGGCGTTTATGGCTACACCTTC.

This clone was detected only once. This chain's CDR3 is CASSPRRTSTDTQYF. The CDR3 coding sequence is TGTGCCAGCTCCCCGAGGAGAACTAGCACAGATACGCAGTATTTT. The V gene is TRBV18, the J gene TRBJ2-3; D call uncertain. Germline CDR1 and CDR2: KGHSH and LQKENI. CDR3 size: 15 residues. V was clipped by 6 bases and J by 0 bases, with 13 bases between them.

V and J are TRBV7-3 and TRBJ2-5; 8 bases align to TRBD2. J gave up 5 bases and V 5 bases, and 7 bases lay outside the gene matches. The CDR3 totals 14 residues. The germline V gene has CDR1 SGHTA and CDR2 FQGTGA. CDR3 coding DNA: TGTGCCAGCAGCCTCGATAGCGGGGTGGAGACCCAGTACTTC. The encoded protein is CASSLDSGVETQYF.

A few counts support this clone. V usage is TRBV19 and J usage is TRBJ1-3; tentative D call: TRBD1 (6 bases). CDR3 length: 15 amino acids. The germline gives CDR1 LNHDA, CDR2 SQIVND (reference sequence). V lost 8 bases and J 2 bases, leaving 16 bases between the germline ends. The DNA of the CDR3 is TGTGCCAGTCGGACAGATTTGTCGCCTGGAAACACCATATATTTT. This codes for CASRTDLSPGNTIYF.

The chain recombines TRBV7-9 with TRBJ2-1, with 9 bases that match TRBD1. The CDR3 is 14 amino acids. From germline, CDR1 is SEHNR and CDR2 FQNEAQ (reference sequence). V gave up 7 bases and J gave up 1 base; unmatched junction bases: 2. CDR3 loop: CASNGQGSYNEQFF. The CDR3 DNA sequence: TGTGCCAGCAATGGACAGGGGTCCTACAATGAGCAGTTCTTC.

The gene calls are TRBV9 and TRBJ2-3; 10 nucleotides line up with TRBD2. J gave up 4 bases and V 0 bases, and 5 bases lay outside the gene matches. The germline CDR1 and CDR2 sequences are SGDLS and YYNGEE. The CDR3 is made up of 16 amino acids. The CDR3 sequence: CASSVAAGGFSDTQYF. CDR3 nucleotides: TGTGCCAGCAGCGTAGCAGCGGGGGGGTTCTCAGATACGCAGTATTTT.

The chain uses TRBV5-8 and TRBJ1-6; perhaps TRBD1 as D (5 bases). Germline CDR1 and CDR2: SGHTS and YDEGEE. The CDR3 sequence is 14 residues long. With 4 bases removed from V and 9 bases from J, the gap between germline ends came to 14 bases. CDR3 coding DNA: TGTGCCAGCAGCCCACCCGGCAGGGTTTCACCCCTCCACTTT. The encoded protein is CASSPPGRVSPLHF.

The CDR3, as DNA: TGTGCCAGCAGCTCCTCCCCACTAGCGTCTTTACCGCAGTATTTT. Translation gives CASSSSPLASLPQYF. V and J are TRBV5-4 and TRBJ2-3, with 7 bases fitting TRBD2. The germline V gene has CDR1 SGHNT and CDR2 YYREEE (reference sequence). CDR3 size: 15 residues. With 3 bases clipped from V and 10 bases from J, the junction kept 14 bases outside the gene matches.

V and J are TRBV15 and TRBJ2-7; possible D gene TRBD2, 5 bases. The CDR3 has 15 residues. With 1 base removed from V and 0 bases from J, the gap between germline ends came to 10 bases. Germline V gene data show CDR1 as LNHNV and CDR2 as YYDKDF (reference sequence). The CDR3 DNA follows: TGTGCCACCAGCAGAGGAGGGCAAAACTCCTACGAGCAGTACTTC. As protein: CATSRGGQNSYEQYF.